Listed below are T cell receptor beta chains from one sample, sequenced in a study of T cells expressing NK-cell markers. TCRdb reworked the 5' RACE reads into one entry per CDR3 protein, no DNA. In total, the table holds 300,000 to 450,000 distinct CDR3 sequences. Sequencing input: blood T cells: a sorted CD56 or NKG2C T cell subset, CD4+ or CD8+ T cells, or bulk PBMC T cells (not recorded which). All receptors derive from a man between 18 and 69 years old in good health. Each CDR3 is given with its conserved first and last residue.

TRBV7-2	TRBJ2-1	CASSLLAGGSTYNEQFF
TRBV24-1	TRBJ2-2	CATSDYGTANTGELFF
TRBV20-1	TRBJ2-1	CSARTGGDEQFF
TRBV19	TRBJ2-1	CASSRDILSSYNEQFF
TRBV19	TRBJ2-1	CASSSGGAVNEQFF
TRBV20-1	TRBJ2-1	CSGSLAGGTYNEQFF
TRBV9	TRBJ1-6	CASSGTGQGISPLHF
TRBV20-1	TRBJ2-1	CSASFLAGMVGEQFF
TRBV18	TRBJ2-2	CASSQGISNTGELFF
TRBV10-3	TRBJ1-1	CAIRKDMNTEAFF
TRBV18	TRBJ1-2	CASSPAGSRQEHGYTF
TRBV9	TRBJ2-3	CASSVQDGGYTDTQYF
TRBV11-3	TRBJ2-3	CASSLDPGGTDTQYF
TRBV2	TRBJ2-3	CASVGTSLDTQYF
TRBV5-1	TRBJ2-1	CASSLRTGSYNEQFF
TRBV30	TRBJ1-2	CAWSRDLRGYTF